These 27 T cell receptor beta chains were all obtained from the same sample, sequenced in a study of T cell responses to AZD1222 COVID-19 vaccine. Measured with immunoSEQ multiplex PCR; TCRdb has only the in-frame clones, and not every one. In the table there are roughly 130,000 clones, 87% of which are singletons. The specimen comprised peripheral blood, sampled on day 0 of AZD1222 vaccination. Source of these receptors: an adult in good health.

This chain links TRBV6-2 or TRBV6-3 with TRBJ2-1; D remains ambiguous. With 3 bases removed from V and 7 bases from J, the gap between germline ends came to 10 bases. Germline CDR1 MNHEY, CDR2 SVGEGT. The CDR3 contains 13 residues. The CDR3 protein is CASSYRVTNEQFF. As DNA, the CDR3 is TGTGCCAGCAGTTATCGGGTTACGAATGAGCAGTTCTTC.

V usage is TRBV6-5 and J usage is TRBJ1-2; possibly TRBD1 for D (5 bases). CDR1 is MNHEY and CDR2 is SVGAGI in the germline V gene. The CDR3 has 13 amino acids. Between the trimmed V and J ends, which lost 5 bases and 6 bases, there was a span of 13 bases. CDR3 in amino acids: CASSRRQTDGYTF. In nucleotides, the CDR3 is TGTGCCAGCAGTCGAAGACAGACCGATGGCTACACCTTC.

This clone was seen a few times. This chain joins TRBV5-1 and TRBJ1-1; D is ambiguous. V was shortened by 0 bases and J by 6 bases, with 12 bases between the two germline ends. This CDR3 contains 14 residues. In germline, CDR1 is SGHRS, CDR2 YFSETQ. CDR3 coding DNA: TGCGCCAGCAGCTTGGGCTCCAATTCGGCTGAAGCTTTCTTT. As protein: CASSLGSNSAEAFF.

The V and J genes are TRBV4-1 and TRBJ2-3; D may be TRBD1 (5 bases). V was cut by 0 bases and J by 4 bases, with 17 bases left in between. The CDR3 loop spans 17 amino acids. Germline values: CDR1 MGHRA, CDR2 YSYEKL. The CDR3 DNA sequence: TGCGCCAGCAGCCAAGAGGCGTCAGGGCTCGCTGCAGATACGCAGTATTTT. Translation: CASSQEASGLAADTQYF.

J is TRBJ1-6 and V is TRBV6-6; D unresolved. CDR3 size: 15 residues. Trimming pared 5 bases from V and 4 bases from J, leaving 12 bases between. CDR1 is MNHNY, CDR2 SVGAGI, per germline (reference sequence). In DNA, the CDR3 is TGTGCCAGCAGTCGAAACCGGGAGTATAATTCACCCCTCCACTTT. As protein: CASSRNREYNSPLHF.

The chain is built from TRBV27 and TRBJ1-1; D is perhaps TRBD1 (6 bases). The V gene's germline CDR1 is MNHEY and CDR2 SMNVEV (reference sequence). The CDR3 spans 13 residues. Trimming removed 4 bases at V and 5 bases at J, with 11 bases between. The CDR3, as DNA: TGTGCCAGCAGTTATCAGGGGCCTACTGAAGCTTTCTTT. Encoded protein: CASSYQGPTEAFF.

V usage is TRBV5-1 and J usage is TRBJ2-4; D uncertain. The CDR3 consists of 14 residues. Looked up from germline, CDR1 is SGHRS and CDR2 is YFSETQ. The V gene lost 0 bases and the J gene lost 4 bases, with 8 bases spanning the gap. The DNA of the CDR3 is TGCGCCAGCAGCTTGGAAGGGCATAAAAACATTCAGTACTTC. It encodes CASSLEGHKNIQYF.

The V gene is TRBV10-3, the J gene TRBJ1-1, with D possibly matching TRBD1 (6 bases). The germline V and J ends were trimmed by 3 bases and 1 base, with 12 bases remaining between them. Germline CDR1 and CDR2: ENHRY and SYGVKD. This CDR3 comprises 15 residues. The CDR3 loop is CAISESGTSNTEAFF. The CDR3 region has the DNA TGTGCCATCAGTGAATCCGGGACATCGAACACTGAAGCTTTCTTT.

CDR3 nucleotide sequence: TGTGCCAGCAGCTTTGAAGCGGGGGGGCAGTTCTTC. This sequence encodes CASSFEAGGQFF. V and J are TRBV7-2 and TRBJ2-1; TRBD2 matches at 9 bases. V shed 3 bases and J 12 bases; nucleotides not matched to a gene: 3. The CDR3 totals 12 residues. Per the germline V gene, CDR1 is SGHTA and CDR2 is FQGNSA.

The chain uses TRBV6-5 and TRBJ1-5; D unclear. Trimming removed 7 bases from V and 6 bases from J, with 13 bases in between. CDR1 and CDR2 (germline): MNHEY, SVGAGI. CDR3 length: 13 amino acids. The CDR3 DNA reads TGTGCCAGCACCCCCTCGGTGGGTCAGCCCCAGCATTTT. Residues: CASTPSVGQPQHF.

The CDR3 nucleotides are TGTGCCAGTAGTATTTTTGGAGACAGGGGGCCGGGTGCTGAAGCTTTCTTT. It encodes CASSIFGDRGPGAEAFF. The chain couples TRBV19 to TRBJ1-1; TRBD1 matches 10 bases. The trim removed 3 bases at V and 6 bases at J, leaving 13 bases unmatched. The CDR3 is 17 amino acids. CDR1 is LNHDA, CDR2 SQIVND, per germline (reference sequence).

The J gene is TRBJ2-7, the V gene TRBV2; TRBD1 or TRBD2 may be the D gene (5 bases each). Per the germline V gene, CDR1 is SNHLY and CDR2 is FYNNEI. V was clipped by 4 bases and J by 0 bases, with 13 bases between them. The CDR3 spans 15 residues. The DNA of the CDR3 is TGTGCCAGCAGTGCCGGGACCACCACCTCCTACGAGCAGTACTTC. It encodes CASSAGTTTSYEQYF.

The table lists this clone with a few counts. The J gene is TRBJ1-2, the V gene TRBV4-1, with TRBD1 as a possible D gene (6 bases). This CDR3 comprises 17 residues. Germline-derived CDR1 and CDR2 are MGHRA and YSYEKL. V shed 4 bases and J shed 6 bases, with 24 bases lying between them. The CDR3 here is CASSPWFLQGPIHGYTF. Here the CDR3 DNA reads TGCGCCAGCAGCCCATGGTTCCTCCAGGGGCCGATCCATGGCTACACCTTC.

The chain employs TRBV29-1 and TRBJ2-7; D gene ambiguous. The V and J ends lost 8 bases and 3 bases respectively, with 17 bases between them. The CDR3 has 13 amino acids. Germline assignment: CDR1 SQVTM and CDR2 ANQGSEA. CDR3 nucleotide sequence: TGCAGCCCCAAGATTTATCCGGACTACGAGCAGTACTTC. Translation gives CSPKIYPDYEQYF.

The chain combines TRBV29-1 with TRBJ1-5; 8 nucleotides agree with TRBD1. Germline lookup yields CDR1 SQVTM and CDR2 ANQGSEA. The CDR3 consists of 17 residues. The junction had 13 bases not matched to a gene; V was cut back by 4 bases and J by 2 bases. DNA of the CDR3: TGCAGCGTTGTCTTACAGGGTAACAGGGGGGGCAATCAGCCCCAGCATTTT. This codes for CSVVLQGNRGGNQPQHF. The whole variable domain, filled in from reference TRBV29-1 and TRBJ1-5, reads SAVISQKPSRDICQRGTSLTIQCQVDSQVTMMFWYRQQPGQSLTLIATANQGSEATYESGFVIDKFPISRPNLTFSTLTVSNMSPEDSSIYLCSVVLQGNRGGNQPQHFGDGTRLSIL.

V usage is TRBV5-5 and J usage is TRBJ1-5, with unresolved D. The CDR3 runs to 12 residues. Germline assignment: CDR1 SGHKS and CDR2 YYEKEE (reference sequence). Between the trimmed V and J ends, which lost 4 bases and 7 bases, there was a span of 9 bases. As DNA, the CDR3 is TGTGCCAGCAGCGAATACGACCAGCCCCAGCATTTT. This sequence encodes CASSEYDQPQHF.

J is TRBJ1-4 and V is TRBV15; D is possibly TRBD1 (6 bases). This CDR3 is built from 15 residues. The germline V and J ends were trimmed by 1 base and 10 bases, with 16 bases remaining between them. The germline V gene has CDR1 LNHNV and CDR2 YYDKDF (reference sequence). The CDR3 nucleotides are TGTGCCACCAGCAGAGGGAGGGGCAGGGGTGGAAAACTGTTTTTT. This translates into CATSRGRGRGGKLFF. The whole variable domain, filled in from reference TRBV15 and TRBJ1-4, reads DAMVIQNPRYQVTQFGKPVTLSCSQTLNHNVMYWYQQKSSQAPKLLFHYYDKDFNNEADTPDNFQSRRPNTSFCFLDIRSPGLGDTAMYLCATSRGRGRGGKLFFGSGTQLSVL.

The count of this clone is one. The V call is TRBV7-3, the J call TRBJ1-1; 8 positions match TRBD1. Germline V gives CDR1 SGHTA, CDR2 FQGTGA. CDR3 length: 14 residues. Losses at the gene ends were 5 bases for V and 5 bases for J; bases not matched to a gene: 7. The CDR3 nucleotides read TGTGCCAGCAGCCCTACAGGGGGGAAGACTGAAGCTTTCTTT. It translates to CASSPTGGKTEAFF.

The CDR3 is CASRDREIGANEKLFF. For the CDR3, the DNA is TGTGCCAGCAGGGACAGGGAGATCGGGGCTAATGAAAAACTGTTTTTT. This sequence joins TRBV2 and TRBJ1-4; 8 nucleotides align to TRBD1. The CDR3 spans 16 residues. The germline gives CDR1 SNHLY, CDR2 FYNNEI. The ends lost 6 bases at V and 3 bases at J; junction bases unmatched: 9. The full variable domain, rest sourced from reference TRBV2 and TRBJ1-4, is EPEVTQTPSHQVTQMGQEVILRCVPISNHLYFYWYRQILGQKVEFLVSFYNNEISEKSEIFDDQFSVERPDGSNFTLKIRSTKLEDSAMYFCASRDREIGANEKLFFGSGTQLSVL.

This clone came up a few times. CDR3 DNA: TGTGCCAGCAGCCCGCTAGGGGCCCAGACCGGGGAGCTGTTTTTT. Translated, it gives CASSPLGAQTGELFF. V and J are TRBV28 and TRBJ2-2; D possibly corresponds to TRBD1 (5 bases). With 6 bases removed from V and 5 bases from J, the gap between germline ends came to 16 bases. CDR3 length: 15 residues. CDR1 and CDR2 from the germline V gene are MDHEN and SYDVKM. The full variable domain, with the rest looked up from reference TRBV28 and TRBJ2-2, is DVKVTQSSRYLVKRTGEKVFLECVQDMDHENMFWYRQDPGLGLRLIYFSYDVKMKEKGDIPEGYSVSREKKERFSLILESASTNQTSMYLCASSPLGAQTGELFFGEGSRLTVL.

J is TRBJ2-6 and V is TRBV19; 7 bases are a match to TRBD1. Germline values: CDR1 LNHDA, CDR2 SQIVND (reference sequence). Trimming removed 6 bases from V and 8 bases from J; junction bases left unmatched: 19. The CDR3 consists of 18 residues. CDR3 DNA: TGTGCCAGTAGACCACCGGTGTTTGTCAGGGGGAACCCCAACGTCCTGACTTTC. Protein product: CASRPPVFVRGNPNVLTF.

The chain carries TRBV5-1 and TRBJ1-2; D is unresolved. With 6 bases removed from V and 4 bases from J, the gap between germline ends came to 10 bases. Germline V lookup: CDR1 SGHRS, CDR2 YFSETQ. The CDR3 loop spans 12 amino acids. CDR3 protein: CASTAGLYGYTF. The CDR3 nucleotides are TGCGCCAGCACTGCAGGACTCTATGGCTACACCTTC.

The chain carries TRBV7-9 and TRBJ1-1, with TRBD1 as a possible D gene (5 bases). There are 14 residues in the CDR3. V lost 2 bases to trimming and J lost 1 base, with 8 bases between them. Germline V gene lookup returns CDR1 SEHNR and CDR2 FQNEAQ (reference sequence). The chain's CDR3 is CASSLQGPNTEAFF. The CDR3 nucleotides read TGTGCCAGCAGCTTACAGGGTCCGAACACTGAAGCTTTCTTT.

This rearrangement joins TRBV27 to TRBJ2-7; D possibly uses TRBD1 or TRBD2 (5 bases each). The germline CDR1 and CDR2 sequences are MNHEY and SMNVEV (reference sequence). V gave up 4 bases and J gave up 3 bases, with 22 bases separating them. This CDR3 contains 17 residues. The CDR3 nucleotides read TGTGCCAGCAGTTCCCAGGGAGCCTGGACGGCTATCTACGAGCAGTACTTC. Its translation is CASSSQGAWTAIYEQYF.

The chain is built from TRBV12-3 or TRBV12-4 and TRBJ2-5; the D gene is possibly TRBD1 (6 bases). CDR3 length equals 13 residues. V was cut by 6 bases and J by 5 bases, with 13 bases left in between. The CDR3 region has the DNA TGTGCCAGCAGCAATGGACAGCTCGAGACCCAGTACTTC. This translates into CASSNGQLETQYF.

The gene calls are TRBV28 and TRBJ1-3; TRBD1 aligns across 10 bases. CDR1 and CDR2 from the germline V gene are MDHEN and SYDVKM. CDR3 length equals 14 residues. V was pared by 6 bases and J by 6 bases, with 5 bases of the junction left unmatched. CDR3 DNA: TGTGCCAGCAGCGACCGACAGGGGGCAAACACCATATATTTT. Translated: CASSDRQGANTIYF. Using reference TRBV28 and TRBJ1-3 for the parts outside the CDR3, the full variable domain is DVKVTQSSRYLVKRTGEKVFLECVQDMDHENMFWYRQDPGLGLRLIYFSYDVKMKEKGDIPEGYSVSREKKERFSLILESASTNQTSMYLCASSDRQGANTIYFGEGSWLTVV.

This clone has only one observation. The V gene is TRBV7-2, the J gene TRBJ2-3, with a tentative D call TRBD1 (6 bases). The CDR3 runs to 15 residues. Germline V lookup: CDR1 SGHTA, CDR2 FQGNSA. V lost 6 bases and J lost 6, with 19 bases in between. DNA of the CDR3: TGTGCCAGCAGAACCGGACAGTATAGGTCGGATACGCAGTATTTT. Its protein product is CASRTGQYRSDTQYF.